The 23 T cell receptor beta chains listed next were all sequenced from one sample in a study of T cell repertoires in cytomegalovirus infection. TCRdb passed the reads through MiXCR, listing each CDR3 protein once. The sample has a few hundred thousand distinct CDR3 sequences, 17% seen once; the top ten hold 12%. The sample was PBMCs. Receptors were obtained from a human donor in good health (CMV status not recorded). Some clones in this sample may be carry-over from other donors' samples.

The gene calls are TRBV6-5 and TRBJ2-3; D remains unclear. This CDR3 is built from 15 residues. CDR1 and CDR2 from the germline V gene are MNHEY and SVGAGI. Trimming stripped 6 bases from V and 0 bases from J, with 13 bases between. CDR3 residues: CASRGPLGSTDTQYF. CDR3 coding DNA: TGTGCCAGCAGAGGTCCCCTAGGAAGCACAGATACGCAGTATTTT.

This clonotype was observed a few times. The CDR3 spells CASTSWEGAMNTEAFF. The CDR3, as DNA: TGTGCCAGCACCTCTTGGGAGGGCGCCATGAACACTGAAGCTTTCTTT. The chain uses TRBV7-9 and TRBJ1-1; no definite D call. The CDR3 consists of 16 residues. Between the trimmed V and J ends, which lost 7 bases and 0 bases, there was a span of 18 bases. Germline V gene data show CDR1 as SEHNR and CDR2 as FQNEAQ (reference sequence). The whole variable domain, filled in from reference TRBV7-9 and TRBJ1-1, reads DTGVSQNPRHKITKRGQNVTFRCDPISEHNRLYWYRQTLGQGPEFLTYFQNEAQLEKSRLLSDRFSAERPKGSFSTLEIQRTEQGDSAMYLCASTSWEGAMNTEAFFGQGTRLTVV.

V is TRBV5-1 and J is TRBJ2-7; perhaps TRBD2 as D (6 bases). CDR1 and CDR2 (germline): SGHRS, YFSETQ. There are 16 residues in the CDR3. The V end lost 1 base, the J end lost 6 bases, and 20 bases lay between the germline ends. The CDR3 spells CASSLRSQGGGSEQYF. CDR3 coding DNA: TGCGCCAGCAGCTTGCGAAGCCAGGGTGGAGGGTCCGAGCAGTACTTC.

This clonotype was seen ten or more times. The CDR3 DNA is TGCAGTGCAAACACACTAGCGGGGGGGCCTCATGAGCAGTTCTTC. This sequence encodes CSANTLAGGPHEQFF. The chain recombines TRBV20-1 with TRBJ2-1, with 13 bases matching TRBD2. Unmatched junction bases numbered 10, after V lost 6 bases and J lost 8 bases. CDR1 is DFQATT and CDR2 is SNEGSKA in the germline V gene (reference sequence). CDR3 length: 15 residues.

This clonotype occurred a few times. The J gene is TRBJ2-1, the V gene TRBV11-2, with 7 bases identical to TRBD2. The CDR3 runs 14 residues. Germline V gene data show CDR1 as SGHAT and CDR2 as FQNNGV. J was trimmed by 8 bases and V by 3 bases; bases with no gene match: 7. CDR3 coding DNA: TGTGCCAGCAGCTTTCTCGGGGGGAGCGATGAGCAGTTCTTC. It is translated as CASSFLGGSDEQFF.

The rearrangement links TRBV7-2 to TRBJ2-1, with 8 positions matching TRBD1. V lost 5 bases and J lost 13; bases outside the gene matches: 10. Per the germline V gene, CDR1 is SGHTA and CDR2 is FQGNSA. The CDR3 loop spans 13 amino acids. The CDR3 reads CASSTDYRGVQFF. As DNA, the CDR3 is TGTGCCAGCAGCACTGACTACAGGGGGGTTCAGTTCTTC.

This clonotype was observed many times. The chain couples TRBV7-2 to TRBJ2-7; 8 nucleotides align to TRBD1. Trimming at V came to 5 bases and at J to 2 bases, leaving 5 bases not matched to a gene. The CDR3 sequence is 14 residues long. Germline V lookup: CDR1 SGHTA, CDR2 FQGNSA. The CDR3 region is CASSPGTGPYEQYF. The DNA of the CDR3 is TGTGCCAGCAGCCCGGGGACAGGACCCTACGAGCAGTACTTC.

This chain connects TRBV6-2 or TRBV6-3 to TRBJ2-5; D is uncertain. CDR1 is MNHEY, CDR2 SVGEGT, per germline. V gave up 5 bases and J gave up 4 bases, with 11 bases separating them. CDR3 length equals 13 residues. The CDR3 region has the DNA TGTGCCAGCAGTCCCCAGGCAGCAGAGACCCAGTACTTC. It yields the protein CASSPQAAETQYF.

This clonotype was seen repeatedly, ten times or more. The chain couples TRBV7-8 to TRBJ2-7; 9 bases line up with TRBD1. Germline assignment: CDR1 SGHVS and CDR2 FQNEAQ. V trimming: 2 bases; J trimming: 1 base; junction bases outside the gene matches: 9. The CDR3 totals 17 residues. This chain's CDR3 is CASSLPSTGGWSYEQYF. The CDR3 bases are TGTGCCAGCAGCTTACCATCGACAGGGGGATGGTCCTACGAGCAGTACTTC.

This clonotype appeared many times. The rearrangement links TRBV7-2 to TRBJ1-6, with TRBD1 matching over 7 bases. Looked up from germline, CDR1 is SGHTA and CDR2 is FQGNSA. The ends lost 7 bases at V and 7 bases at J; junction bases unmatched: 7. The CDR3 has 14 amino acids. CDR3: CASNMGQINSPLHF. The CDR3, as DNA: TGTGCCAGCAACATGGGACAGATAAATTCACCCCTCCACTTT.

At least ten counts were recorded for this clonotype. The chain combines TRBV28 with TRBJ2-3; a weak D match, TRBD1 (5 bases). The germline gives CDR1 MDHEN, CDR2 SYDVKM. With 4 bases removed from V and 10 bases from J, the gap between germline ends came to 15 bases. The CDR3 spans 13 residues. CDR3 protein: CASSSDSYFSQYF. Written as DNA, the CDR3 is TGTGCCAGCAGTTCTGACAGCTACTTTTCGCAGTATTTT. Complete variable domain (other parts from reference TRBV28 and TRBJ2-3): DVKVTQSSRYLVKRTGEKVFLECVQDMDHENMFWYRQDPGLGLRLIYFSYDVKMKEKGDIPEGYSVSREKKERFSLILESASTNQTSMYLCASSSDSYFSQYFGPGTRLTVL.

The chain links TRBV9 to TRBJ1-1; the D is unclear. V was trimmed by 4 bases and J by 0 bases, leaving 13 bases between them. Germline CDR1 and CDR2: SGDLS and YYNGEE. The length of the CDR3 is 15 residues. The CDR3 DNA reads TGTGCCAGCAGCCAGCAGTCGGGATTGAACACTGAAGCTTTCTTT. Translating gives CASSQQSGLNTEAFF.

This clonotype was picked up a small number of times. The CDR3 loop reads CASSLRVVGTDTQYF. CDR3 in DNA: TGTGCCAGCAGCTTGCGGGTTGTGGGCACAGATACGCAGTATTTT. V gene TRBV5-6 combines with J gene TRBJ2-3; D remains unclear. The V end lost 1 base, the J end lost 1 base, and 10 bases lay between the germline ends. Per the germline V gene, CDR1 is SGHDT and CDR2 is YYEEEE. The CDR3 is 15 amino acids.

This clonotype was detected only a few times. The genes are TRBV10-3 and TRBJ2-2; D not resolved. Germline V lookup: CDR1 ENHRY, CDR2 SYGVKD. The CDR3 totals 16 residues. V was pared by 2 bases and J by 2 bases, with 12 bases between. The CDR3: CAISEIGSLNTGELFF. The CDR3 region has the DNA TGTGCCATCAGTGAGATCGGCAGTCTAAACACCGGGGAGCTGTTTTTT.

This clonotype came up a few times. CDR3 coding DNA: TGTGCCAGCAGCGCCCGGACAGGGGGCCGGAGCTCCTACGAGCAGTACTTC. It yields the protein CASSARTGGRSSYEQYF. V usage is TRBV6-2 or TRBV6-3 and J usage is TRBJ2-7; 11 bases map to TRBD1. The CDR3 loop spans 17 amino acids. The J segment lost 0 bases and the V segment lost 6 bases, leaving 10 bases of the junction unmatched. The germline V gene encodes CDR1 MNHEY and CDR2 SVGEGT.

This clonotype was picked up many times. The CDR3 spells CASSPMSRQGYEQYF. The CDR3 bases are TGTGCCAGCAGCCCCATGTCTAGACAGGGCTACGAGCAGTACTTC. The gene calls are TRBV6-1 and TRBJ2-7, with 7 bases fitting TRBD1. Looked up from germline, CDR1 is MNHNS and CDR2 is SASEGT. V was pared by 6 bases and J by 3 bases, with 11 bases of the junction left unmatched. The CDR3 is 15 residues long.

In regard to this clonotype: An end of the junction differs from the germline gene, which may be a read error. The V call is TRBV11-2, the J call TRBJ1-1; D gene unclear. In germline, CDR1 is SGHAT, CDR2 FQNNGV. This CDR3 comprises 11 residues. CDR3 nucleotide sequence: TGTGCCGGCAGCCACGGACGGGAAGCTTTCTTT. Translated, it gives CAGSHGREAFF.

This clonotype was seen a few times. J is TRBJ2-1 and V is TRBV28; D is undetermined. From germline, CDR1 is MDHEN and CDR2 SYDVKM. This CDR3 contains 11 residues. Trimming pared 7 bases from V and 8 bases from J, leaving 9 bases between. DNA for the CDR3: TGTGCCAGCAAGTATAAGGATGAGCAGTTCTTC. This sequence encodes CASKYKDEQFF.

This clonotype has ten or more counts. The chain links TRBV7-2 to TRBJ2-1; D may be TRBD2 (5 bases). CDR1 and CDR2 from the germline V gene are SGHTA and FQGNSA. The CDR3 spans 16 residues. Trimming stripped 5 bases from V and 0 bases from J, with 14 bases between. The CDR3, as DNA: TGTGCCAGCAGCATGAGGGCGAGGAGCTCCTACAATGAGCAGTTCTTC. Protein product: CASSMRARSSYNEQFF.

This clonotype was observed many times. The CDR3, as DNA: TGTGCCAGCAGCTTAGTTCAGGGAGCGGCAGATACGCAGTATTTT. The encoded protein is CASSLVQGAADTQYF. The chain has TRBV7-2 and TRBJ2-3, with D perhaps assigned TRBD1 or TRBD2 (5 bases each). V was pared by 1 base and J by 4 bases, with 12 bases between. The CDR3 runs 15 residues. Germline loops: CDR1 SGHTA, CDR2 FQGNSA.

This chain links TRBV12-3 or TRBV12-4 with TRBJ2-5; D perhaps matches TRBD2 (6 bases). Trimming shortened V by 6 bases and J by 5 bases, and 10 bases separated the two germline ends. The CDR3 length is 12 residues. The CDR3 DNA reads as TGTGCCAGCAGGGAGGGATTCGAGACCCAGTACTTC. It yields the protein CASREGFETQYF.

The chain couples TRBV12-3 or TRBV12-4 to TRBJ1-6; a weak D match, TRBD1 (5 bases). The CDR3 spans 14 residues. Trimming took off 3 bases at V and 7 bases at J, with 10 bases between the two ends. The CDR3 is CASSFGGLNSPLHF. The CDR3 bases are TGTGCCAGCAGTTTCGGGGGGTTGAATTCACCCCTCCACTTT.

There are a few counts of this clonotype. The CDR3 reads CASSPEPNDETQYF. Written as DNA, the CDR3 is TGTGCCAGCAGTCCAGAACCGAACGATGAGACCCAGTACTTC. The chain couples TRBV28 to TRBJ2-5, with unresolved D. The V and J ends lost 5 bases and 5 bases respectively, with 15 bases between them. This CDR3 spans 14 amino acids. Germline V gene data show CDR1 as MDHEN and CDR2 as SYDVKM.